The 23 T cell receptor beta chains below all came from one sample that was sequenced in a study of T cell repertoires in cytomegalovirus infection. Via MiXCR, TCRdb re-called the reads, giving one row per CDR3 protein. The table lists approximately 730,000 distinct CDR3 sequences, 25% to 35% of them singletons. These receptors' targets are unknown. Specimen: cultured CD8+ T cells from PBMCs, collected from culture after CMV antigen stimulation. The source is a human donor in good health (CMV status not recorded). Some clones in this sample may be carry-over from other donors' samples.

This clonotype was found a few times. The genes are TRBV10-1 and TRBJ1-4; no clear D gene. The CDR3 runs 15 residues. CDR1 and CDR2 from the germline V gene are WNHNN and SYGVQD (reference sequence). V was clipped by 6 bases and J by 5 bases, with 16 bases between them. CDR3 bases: TGCGCCAGCAGGGAAATGACGGTCTCAAATGAAAAACTGTTTTTT. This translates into CASREMTVSNEKLFF.

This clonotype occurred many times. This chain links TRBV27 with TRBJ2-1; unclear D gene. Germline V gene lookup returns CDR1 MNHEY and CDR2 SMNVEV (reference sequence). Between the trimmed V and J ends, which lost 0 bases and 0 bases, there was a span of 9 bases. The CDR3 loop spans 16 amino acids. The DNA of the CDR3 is TGTGCCAGCAGTTTATCGACGGACCCCTCCTACAATGAGCAGTTCTTC. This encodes CASSLSTDPSYNEQFF.

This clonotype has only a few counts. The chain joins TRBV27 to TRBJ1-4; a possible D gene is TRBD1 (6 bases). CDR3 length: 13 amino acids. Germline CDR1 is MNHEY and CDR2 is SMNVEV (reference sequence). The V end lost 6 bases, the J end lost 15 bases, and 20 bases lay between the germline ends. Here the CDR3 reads CASSQSEGGGLFF. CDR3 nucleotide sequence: TGTGCCAGCAGCCAATCCGAGGGAGGGGGATTGTTTTTT.

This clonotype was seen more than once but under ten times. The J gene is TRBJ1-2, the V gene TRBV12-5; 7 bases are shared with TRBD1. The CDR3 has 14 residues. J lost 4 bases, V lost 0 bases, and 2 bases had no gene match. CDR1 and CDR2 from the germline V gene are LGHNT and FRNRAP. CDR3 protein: CASGLVRDSYGYTF. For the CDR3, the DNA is TGTGCTAGTGGTTTGGTGAGGGACAGCTATGGCTACACCTTC. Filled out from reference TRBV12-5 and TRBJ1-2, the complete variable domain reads DARVTQTPRHKVTEMGQEVTMRCQPILGHNTVFWYRQTMMQGLELLAYFRNRAPLDDSGMPKDRFSAEMPDATLATLKIQPSEPRDSAVYFCASGLVRDSYGYTFGSGTRLTVV.

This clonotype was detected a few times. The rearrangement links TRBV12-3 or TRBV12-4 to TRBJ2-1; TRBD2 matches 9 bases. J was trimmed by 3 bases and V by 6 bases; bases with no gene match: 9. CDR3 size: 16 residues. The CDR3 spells CASRLAGRGGYNEQFF. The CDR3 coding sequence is TGTGCCAGCAGACTGGCTGGGCGGGGGGGCTACAATGAGCAGTTCTTC.

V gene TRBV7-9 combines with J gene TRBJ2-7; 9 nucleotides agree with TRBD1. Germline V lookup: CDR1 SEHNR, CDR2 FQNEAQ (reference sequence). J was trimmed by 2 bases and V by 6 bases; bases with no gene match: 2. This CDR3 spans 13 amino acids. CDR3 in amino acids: CASRTGGAYEQYF. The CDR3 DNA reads TGTGCCAGCAGGACAGGGGGGGCCTACGAGCAGTACTTC. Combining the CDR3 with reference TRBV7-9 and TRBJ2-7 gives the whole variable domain DTGVSQNPRHKITKRGQNVTFRCDPISEHNRLYWYRQTLGQGPEFLTYFQNEAQLEKSRLLSDRFSAERPKGSFSTLEIQRTEQGDSAMYLCASRTGGAYEQYFGPGTRLTVT.

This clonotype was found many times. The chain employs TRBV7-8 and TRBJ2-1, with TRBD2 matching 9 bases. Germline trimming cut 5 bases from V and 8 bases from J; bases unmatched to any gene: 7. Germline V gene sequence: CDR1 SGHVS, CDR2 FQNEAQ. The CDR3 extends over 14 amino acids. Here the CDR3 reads CASSTRGGHDEQFF. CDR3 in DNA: TGTGCCAGCAGCACGCGGGGGGGACACGATGAGCAGTTCTTC.

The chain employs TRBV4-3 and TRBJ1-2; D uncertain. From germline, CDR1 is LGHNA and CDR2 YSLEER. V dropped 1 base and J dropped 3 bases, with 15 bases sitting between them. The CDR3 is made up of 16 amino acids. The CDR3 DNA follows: TGCGCCAGCAGCCAAGGACGCGGCAGGAATTACTATGGCTACACCTTC. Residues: CASSQGRGRNYYGYTF.

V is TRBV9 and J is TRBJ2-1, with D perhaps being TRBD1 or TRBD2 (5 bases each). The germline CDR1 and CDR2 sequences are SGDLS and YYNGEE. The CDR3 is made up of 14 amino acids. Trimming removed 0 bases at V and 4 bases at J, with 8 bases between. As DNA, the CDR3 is TGTGCCAGCAGCGTAGAATGGGGGTACAATGAGCAGTTCTTC. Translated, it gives CASSVEWGYNEQFF.

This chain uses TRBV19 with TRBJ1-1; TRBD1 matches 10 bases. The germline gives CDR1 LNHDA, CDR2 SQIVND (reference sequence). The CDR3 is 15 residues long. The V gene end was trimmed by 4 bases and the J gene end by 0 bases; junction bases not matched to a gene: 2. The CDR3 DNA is TGTGCCAGTAGTAGGGACAGGGGTATGAACACTGAAGCTTTCTTT. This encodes CASSRDRGMNTEAFF.

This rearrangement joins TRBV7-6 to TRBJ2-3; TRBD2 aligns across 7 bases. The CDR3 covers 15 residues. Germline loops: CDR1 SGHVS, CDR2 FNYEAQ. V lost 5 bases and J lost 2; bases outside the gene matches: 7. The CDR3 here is CASSRLAILTDTQYF. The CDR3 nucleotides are TGTGCCAGCAGCCGACTAGCTATACTCACAGATACGCAGTATTTT.

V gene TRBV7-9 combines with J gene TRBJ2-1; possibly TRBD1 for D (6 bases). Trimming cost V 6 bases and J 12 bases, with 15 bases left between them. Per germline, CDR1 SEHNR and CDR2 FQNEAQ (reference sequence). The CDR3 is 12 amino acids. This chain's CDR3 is CASSPSARGQFF. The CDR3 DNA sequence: TGTGCCAGCAGTCCCTCGGCCAGGGGGCAGTTCTTC.

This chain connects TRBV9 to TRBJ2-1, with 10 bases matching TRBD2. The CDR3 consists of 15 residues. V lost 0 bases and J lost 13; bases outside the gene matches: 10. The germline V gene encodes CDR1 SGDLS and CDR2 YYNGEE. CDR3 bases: TGTGCCAGCAGCGTAGGGTCTAGCGGGGGCAATGGCCAGTTCTTC. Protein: CASSVGSSGGNGQFF. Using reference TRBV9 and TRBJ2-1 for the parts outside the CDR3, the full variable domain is DSGVTQTPKHLITATGQRVTLRCSPRSGDLSVYWYQQSLDQGLQFLIQYYNGEERAKGNILERFSAQQFPDLHSELNLSSLELGDSALYFCASSVGSSGGNGQFFGPGTRLTVL.

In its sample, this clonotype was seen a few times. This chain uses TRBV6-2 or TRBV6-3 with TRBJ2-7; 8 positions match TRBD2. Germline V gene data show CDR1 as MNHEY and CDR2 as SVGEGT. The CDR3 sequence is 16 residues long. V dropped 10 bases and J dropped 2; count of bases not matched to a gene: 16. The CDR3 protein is CATLGLAHERAYEQYV. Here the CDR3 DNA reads TGTGCCACCCTTGGACTAGCACATGAGAGAGCCTACGAGCAGTACGTC.

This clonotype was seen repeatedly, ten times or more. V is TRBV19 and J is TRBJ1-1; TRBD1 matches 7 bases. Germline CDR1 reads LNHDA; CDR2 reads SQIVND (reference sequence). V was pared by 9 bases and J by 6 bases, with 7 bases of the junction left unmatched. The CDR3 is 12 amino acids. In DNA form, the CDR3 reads TGTGCCAGCAGCCCTGGGACAGCTGAAGCTTTCTTT. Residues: CASSPGTAEAFF.

The CDR3 spells CASSESGTSLPNEKLFF. CDR3 DNA sequence: TGCGCCAGCAGTGAGTCAGGGACCTCACTCCCTAATGAAAAACTGTTTTTT. J is TRBJ1-4 and V is TRBV10-2; D perhaps matches TRBD1 (5 bases). The V gene lost 0 bases and the J gene lost 3 bases, with 14 bases spanning the gap. Germline-derived CDR1 and CDR2 are WSHSY and SAAADI. This CDR3 has 17 amino acids.

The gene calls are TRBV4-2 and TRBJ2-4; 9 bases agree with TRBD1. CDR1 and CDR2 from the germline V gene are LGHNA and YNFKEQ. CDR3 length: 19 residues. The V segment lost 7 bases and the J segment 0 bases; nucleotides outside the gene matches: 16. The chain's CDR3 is CASNGPGTGMDLAKNIQYF. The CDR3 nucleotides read TGTGCCAGCAACGGCCCCGGGACAGGGATGGATCTAGCCAAAAACATTCAGTACTTC.

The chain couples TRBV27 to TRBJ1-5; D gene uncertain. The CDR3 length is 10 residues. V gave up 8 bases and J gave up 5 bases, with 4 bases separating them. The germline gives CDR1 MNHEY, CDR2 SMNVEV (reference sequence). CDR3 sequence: CASGYQPQHF. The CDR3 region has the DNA TGTGCCAGCGGATATCAGCCCCAGCATTTT.

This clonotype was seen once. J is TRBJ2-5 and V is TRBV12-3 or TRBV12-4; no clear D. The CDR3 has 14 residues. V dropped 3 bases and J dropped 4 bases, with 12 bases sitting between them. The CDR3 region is CASSLTNSGETQYF. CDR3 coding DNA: TGTGCCAGCAGTTTGACAAATTCCGGAGAGACCCAGTACTTC.

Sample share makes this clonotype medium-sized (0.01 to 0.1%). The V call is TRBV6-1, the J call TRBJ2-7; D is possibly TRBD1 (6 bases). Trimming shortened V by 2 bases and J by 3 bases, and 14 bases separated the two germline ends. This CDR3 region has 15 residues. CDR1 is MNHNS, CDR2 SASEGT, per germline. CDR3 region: CASSERTEGFYEQYV. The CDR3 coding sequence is TGTGCCAGCAGTGAAAGGACAGAGGGATTCTACGAGCAGTACGTC.

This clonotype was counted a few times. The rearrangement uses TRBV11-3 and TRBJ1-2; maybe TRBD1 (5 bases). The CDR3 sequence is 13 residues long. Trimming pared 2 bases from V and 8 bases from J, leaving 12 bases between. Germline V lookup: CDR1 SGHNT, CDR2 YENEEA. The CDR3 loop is CASSLSWGRGYTF. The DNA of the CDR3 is TGTGCCAGCAGCTTAAGTTGGGGGAGAGGCTACACCTTC.

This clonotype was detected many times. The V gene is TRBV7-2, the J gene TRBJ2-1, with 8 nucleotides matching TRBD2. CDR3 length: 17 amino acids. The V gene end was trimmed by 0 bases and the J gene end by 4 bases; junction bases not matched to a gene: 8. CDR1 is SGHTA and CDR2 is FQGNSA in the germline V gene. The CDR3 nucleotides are TGTGCCAGCAGCTTAGCGTACGCGGGGGGATCGTACAATGAGCAGTTCTTC. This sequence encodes CASSLAYAGGSYNEQFF.

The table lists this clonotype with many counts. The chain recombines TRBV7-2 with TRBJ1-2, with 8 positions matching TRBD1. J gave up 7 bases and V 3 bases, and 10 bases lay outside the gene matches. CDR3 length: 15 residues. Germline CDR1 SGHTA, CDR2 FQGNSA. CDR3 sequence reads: CASSLGGQGAGGYTF. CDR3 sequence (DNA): TGTGCCAGCAGCTTGGGCGGCCAGGGGGCAGGTGGCTACACCTTC.